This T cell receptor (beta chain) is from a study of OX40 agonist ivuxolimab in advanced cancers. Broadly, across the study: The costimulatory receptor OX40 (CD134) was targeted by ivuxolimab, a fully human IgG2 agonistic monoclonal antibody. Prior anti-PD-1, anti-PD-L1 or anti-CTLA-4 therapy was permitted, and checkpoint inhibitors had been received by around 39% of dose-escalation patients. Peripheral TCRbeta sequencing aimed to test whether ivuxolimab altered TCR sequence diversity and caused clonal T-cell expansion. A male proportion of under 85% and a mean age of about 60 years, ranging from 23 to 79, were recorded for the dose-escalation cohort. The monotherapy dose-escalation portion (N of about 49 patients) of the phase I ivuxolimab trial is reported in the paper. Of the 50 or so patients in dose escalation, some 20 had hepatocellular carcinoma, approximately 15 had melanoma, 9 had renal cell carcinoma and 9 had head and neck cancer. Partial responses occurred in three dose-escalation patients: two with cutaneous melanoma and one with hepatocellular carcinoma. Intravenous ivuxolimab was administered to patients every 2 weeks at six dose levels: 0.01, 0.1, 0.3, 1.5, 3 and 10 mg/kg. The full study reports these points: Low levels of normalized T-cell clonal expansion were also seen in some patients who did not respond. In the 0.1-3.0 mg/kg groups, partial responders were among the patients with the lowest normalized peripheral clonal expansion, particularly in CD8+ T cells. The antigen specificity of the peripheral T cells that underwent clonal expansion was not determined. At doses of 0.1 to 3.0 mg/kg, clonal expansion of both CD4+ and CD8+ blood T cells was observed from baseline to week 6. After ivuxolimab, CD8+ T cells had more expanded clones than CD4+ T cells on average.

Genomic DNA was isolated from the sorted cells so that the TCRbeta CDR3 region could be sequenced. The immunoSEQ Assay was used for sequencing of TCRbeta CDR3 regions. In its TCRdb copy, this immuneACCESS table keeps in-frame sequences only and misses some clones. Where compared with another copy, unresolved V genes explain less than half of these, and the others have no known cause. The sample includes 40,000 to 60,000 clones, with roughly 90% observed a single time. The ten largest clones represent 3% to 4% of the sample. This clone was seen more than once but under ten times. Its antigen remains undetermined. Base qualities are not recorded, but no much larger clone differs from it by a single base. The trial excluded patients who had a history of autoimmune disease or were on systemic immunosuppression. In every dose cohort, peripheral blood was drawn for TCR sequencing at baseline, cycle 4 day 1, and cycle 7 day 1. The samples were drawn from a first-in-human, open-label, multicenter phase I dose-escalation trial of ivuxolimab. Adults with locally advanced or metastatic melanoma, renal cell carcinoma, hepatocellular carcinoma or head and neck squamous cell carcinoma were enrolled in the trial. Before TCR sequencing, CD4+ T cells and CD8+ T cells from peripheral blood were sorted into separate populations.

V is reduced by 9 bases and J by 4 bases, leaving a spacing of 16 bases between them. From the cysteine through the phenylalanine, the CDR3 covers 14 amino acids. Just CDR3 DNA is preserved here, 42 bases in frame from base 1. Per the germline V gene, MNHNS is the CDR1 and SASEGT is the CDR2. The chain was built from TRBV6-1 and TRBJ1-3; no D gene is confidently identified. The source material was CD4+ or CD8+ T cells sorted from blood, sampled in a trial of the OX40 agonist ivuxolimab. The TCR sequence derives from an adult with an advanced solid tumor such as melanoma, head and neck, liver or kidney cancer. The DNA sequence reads TGTGCCAGACCCGACGAATTTAGAGGAAACACCATATATTTT. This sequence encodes CARPDEFRGNTIYF.